The 11 T cell receptor beta chains given below trace back to one sample, sequenced in a study of shared clonotypes between healthy human individuals. The method was immunoSEQ multiplex PCR; TCRdb's version includes in-frame clones alone and lacks a portion of them. The profile shows approximately 1.5 million clones, just under 99% of them singletons. The sample taken for sequencing was naive CD4+ T cells sorted from blood. Subset of the sample: CD45RA+ positively selected. Receptor source: a young man in good health.

The rearrangement uses TRBV28 and TRBJ2-7, with D possibly being TRBD1 (5 bases). V gave up 5 bases and J gave up 2 bases, with 19 bases separating them. CDR3 length equals 16 residues. CDR1 MDHEN and CDR2 SYDVKM come from the germline V gene. The CDR3 region is CASSPLDTWGTYEQYF. In nucleotides, the CDR3 is TGTGCCAGCAGTCCGTTGGACACCTGGGGAACCTACGAGCAGTACTTC.

This clone was observed once. The chain recombines TRBV5-1 with TRBJ1-1; unclear D gene. Looked up from germline, CDR1 is SGHRS and CDR2 is YFSETQ. This CDR3 has 14 residues. Trimming pared 1 base from V and 1 base from J, leaving 8 bases between. The CDR3 bases are TGCGCCAGCAGCTTGTTGTCCCGGAACACTGAAGCTTTCTTT. As protein: CASSLLSRNTEAFF.

This sequence joins TRBV11-1 and TRBJ2-7; the D gene is possibly TRBD1 (5 bases). The germline gives CDR1 SGHAT, CDR2 FQDESV (reference sequence). The CDR3 consists of 12 residues. V dropped 6 bases and J dropped 12 bases, with 18 bases sitting between them. The CDR3 sequence is CASRLDGARLYF. The CDR3 nucleotides are TGTGCCAGCAGGCTCGATGGGGCCCGACTGTACTTC.

This chain uses TRBV29-1 with TRBJ2-7, with D maybe TRBD2 (6 bases). There are 12 residues in the CDR3. Trimming took 7 bases from V and 4 from J, leaving 14 bases between them. Germline assignment: CDR1 SQVTM and CDR2 ANQGSEA. The CDR3 DNA reads TGCAGCGCCTCCGGGACTCCATACGAGCAGTACTTC. Translated: CSASGTPYEQYF.

This sequence joins TRBV19 and TRBJ2-1; 11 bases fit TRBD2. Germline V gene lookup returns CDR1 LNHDA and CDR2 SQIVND (reference sequence). Germline trimming cut 10 bases from V and 9 bases from J; bases unmatched to any gene: 8. This CDR3 is 13 amino acids long. The DNA of the CDR3 is TGTGCCACCCTAGCGGGAGGTCGGGGTGAGCAGTTCTTC. Its protein product is CATLAGGRGEQFF.

J is TRBJ2-1 and V is TRBV7-8; D is possibly TRBD1 (5 bases). Between the trimmed V and J ends, which lost 5 bases and 3 bases, there was a span of 17 bases. The CDR3 has 16 residues. CDR1 SGHVS and CDR2 FQNEAQ come from the germline V gene. CDR3 bases: TGTGCCAGCAGCCCTACTCTTAGACAGAGCTACAATGAGCAGTTCTTC. As protein: CASSPTLRQSYNEQFF.

The chain couples TRBV7-9 to TRBJ2-7; D ambiguous. CDR3 length equals 14 residues. With 3 bases removed from V and 2 bases from J, the gap between germline ends came to 11 bases. Germline values: CDR1 SEHNR, CDR2 FQNEAQ (reference sequence). CDR3 amino acids: CASSFRTVPYEQYF. DNA for the CDR3: TGTGCCAGCAGCTTTAGAACAGTCCCCTACGAGCAGTACTTC.

This clone was counted a single time. The rearrangement uses TRBV28 and TRBJ2-7, with unresolved D. Deletions cut 4 bases from V and 4 bases from J, with 14 bases between. The CDR3 has 14 amino acids. Germline V CDR1 and CDR2: MDHEN, SYDVKM. The CDR3 DNA reads TGTGCCAGCAGTTCCTCTGGTTTTGTATACGAGCAGTACTTC. It is translated as CASSSSGFVYEQYF.

The CDR3, as DNA: TGTGCCAGCAGCTCCCAGGGACCCTACAATGAGCAGTTCTTC. As protein: CASSSQGPYNEQFF. This chain uses TRBV5-5 with TRBJ2-1; D might be TRBD1 or TRBD2, each matching 5 bases. Trimming stripped 3 bases from V and 2 bases from J, with 9 bases between. Germline-derived CDR1 and CDR2 are SGHKS and YYEKEE (reference sequence). This CDR3 has 14 amino acids.

Comment on this clone: The sample has other DNA sequences that encode this CDR3 too. The chain has TRBV2 and TRBJ2-7; D call uncertain. Looked up from germline, CDR1 is SNHLY and CDR2 is FYNNEI. This CDR3 is 11 amino acids long. Deletions cut 6 bases from V and 2 bases from J, with 5 bases between. The chain's CDR3 is CASSLTYEQYF. The CDR3 DNA is TGTGCCAGCAGCCTAACCTACGAGCAGTACTTC.

J is TRBJ2-2 and V is TRBV7-2; 7 nucleotides line up with TRBD2. The V and J ends lost 1 base and 3 bases, in that order; junction bases with no gene match: 2. The CDR3 spans 15 residues. Germline assignment: CDR1 SGHTA and CDR2 FQGNSA. The CDR3 protein is CASSLVGRHTGELFF. The CDR3 DNA reads TGTGCCAGCAGCTTAGTCGGGAGGCACACCGGGGAGCTGTTTTTT.